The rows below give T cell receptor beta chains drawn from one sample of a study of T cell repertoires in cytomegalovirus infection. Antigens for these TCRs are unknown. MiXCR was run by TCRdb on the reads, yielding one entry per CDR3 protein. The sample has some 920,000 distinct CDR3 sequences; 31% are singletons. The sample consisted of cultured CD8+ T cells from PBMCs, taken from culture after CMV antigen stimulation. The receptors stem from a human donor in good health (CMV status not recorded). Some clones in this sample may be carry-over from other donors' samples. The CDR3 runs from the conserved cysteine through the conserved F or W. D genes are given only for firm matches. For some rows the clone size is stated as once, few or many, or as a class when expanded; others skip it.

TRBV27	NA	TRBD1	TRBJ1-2	TGTGCCAGCAGTCCCCTCCCTACAGGGGGCTATGGCTACACCTTC	CASSPLPTGGYGYTF
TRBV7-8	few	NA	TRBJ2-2	TGTGCCAGCAGCTTAAATGTGGGGGGGCACACCGGGGAGCTGTTTTTT	CASSLNVGGHTGELFF
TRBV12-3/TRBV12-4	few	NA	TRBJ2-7	TGTGCCAGCAGTCCCCCGGGATTAGCGTACTCCTACGAGCAGTACTTC	CASSPPGLAYSYEQYF
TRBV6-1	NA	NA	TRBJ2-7	TGTGCCAGCAGTGTAACACTGACCTACGAGCAGTACTTC	CASSVTLTYEQYF
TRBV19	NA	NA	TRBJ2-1	TGTGCCAGTAGTATAGATCGGTCCTTTCCAGCGACCAATGAGCAGTTCTTC	CASSIDRSFPATNEQFF
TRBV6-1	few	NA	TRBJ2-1	TGTGCCAGCAGCCGAGGAGGGACCCCCTACAATGAGCAGTTCTTC	CASSRGGTPYNEQFF
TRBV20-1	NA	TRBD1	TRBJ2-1	TGCAGTGCTAGAGATTTCAGGGGGTACAATGAGCAGTTCTTC	CSARDFRGYNEQFF
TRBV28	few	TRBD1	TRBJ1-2	TGTGCCAGCAGTCATATGGGGGGGACGGACAGGGCTAACTATGGCTACACCTTC	CASSHMGGTDRANYGYTF
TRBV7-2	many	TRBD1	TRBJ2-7	TGTGCCAGCAGCACCTCAGGAGACAGGGGCTGCGAGCAGTACTTC	CASSTSGDRGCEQYF
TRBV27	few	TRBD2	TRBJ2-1	TGTGCCAGCAGTTTATCCCCCGGGGGGGACCACAATGAGCAGTTCTTC	CASSLSPGGDHNEQFF
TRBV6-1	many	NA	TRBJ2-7	TGTGCCAGCAGTGGCAGCGGGTCCTACGAGCAGTACTTC	CASSGSGSYEQYF
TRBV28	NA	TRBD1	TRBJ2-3	TGTGCCAGCAGACGTGGGTTGGGGACAGTCACAGATACGCAGTATTTT	CASRRGLGTVTDTQYF
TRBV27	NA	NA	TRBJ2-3	TGTGCCAGCAGTTTAGGATACACAGATACGCAGTATTTT	CASSLGYTDTQYF
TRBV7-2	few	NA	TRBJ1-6	TGTGCCAGCAGCTTTGGACACCTCAGAGGTTCACCCCTCCACTTT	CASSFGHLRGSPLHF
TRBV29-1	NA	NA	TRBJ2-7	TGCAGCGTTGAAGACAGGGGAGATACCTACGAGCAGTACTTC	CSVEDRGDTYEQYF
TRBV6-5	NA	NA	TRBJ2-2	TGTGCCAGCATTGTCTCGGACGCCGGCGCGAACACCGGGGAGCTGTTTTTT	CASIVSDAGANTGELFF
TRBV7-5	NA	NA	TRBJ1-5	NA	CISVNNRDQGPIINQPQHF
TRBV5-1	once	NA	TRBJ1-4	TGCGCCAGCAGCCTGACAGGTGTTGATGAAAAACTGTTTTTT	CASSLTGVDEKLFF
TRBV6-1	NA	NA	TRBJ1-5	TGTGCCAGCCCTGAAATAGCGGGGATGCCCCTACAGCCCCAGCATTTT	CASPEIAGMPLQPQHF
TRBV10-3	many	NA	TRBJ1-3	TGTGCCATCAATGTGGACGCCGGAAACACCATATATTTT	CAINVDAGNTIYF
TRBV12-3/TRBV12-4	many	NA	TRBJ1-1	TGTGCCAGCAGCTTCTGGGGTTTGAACACTGAAGCTTTCTTT	CASSFWGLNTEAFF
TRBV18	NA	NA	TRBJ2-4	TGTGCCAGCTCACCACCGGGAGCCAAAAACATTCAGTACTTC	CASSPPGAKNIQYF
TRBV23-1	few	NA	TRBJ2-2	TGCGCCAGCAGTCAATCGAACAGGTCCAGCGAGCGATATAGCACCGGGGAGCTGTTTTTT	CASSQSNRSSERYSTGELFF
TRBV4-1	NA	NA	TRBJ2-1	TGCGCCAGCAGCCGTACTAGGGGCAATGAGCAGTTCTTC	CASSRTRGNEQFF
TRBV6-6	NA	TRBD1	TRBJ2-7	TGTGCCAGCTCTGGGGGGGACAGGGCCGACGAGCAGTACTTC	CASSGGDRADEQYF
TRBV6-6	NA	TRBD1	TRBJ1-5	TGTGCCAGCAGTTACAACCTACTCGACAGGGTCCATGGCCAGCCCCAGCATTTT	CASSYNLLDRVHGQPQHF
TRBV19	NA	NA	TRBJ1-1	TGTGCCAGTACCACTCCAAGGGGCGCAAAGAACACTGAAGCTTTCTTT	CASTTPRGAKNTEAFF
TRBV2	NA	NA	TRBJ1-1	TGTGCCAGCAGCGCCGGCAGGGCGGTGAACACTGAAGCTTTCTTT	CASSAGRAVNTEAFF
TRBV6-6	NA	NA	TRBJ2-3	TGTGCCAGCAGTTACCTGACAGCCGCTAGCACAGATACGCAGTATTTT	CASSYLTAASTDTQYF
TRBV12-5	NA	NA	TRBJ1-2	TGTGCTAGTGGTTTGGCCCCCCGATATGGCTACACCTTC	CASGLAPRYGYTF
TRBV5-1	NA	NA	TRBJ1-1	TGCGCCAGCAGCGTGGACCCGGGGATTTTCTTGTCTGAAGCTTTCTTT	CASSVDPGIFLSEAFF
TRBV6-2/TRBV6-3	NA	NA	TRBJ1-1	TGTGCCAGCAGTTACTCGATTGAGACCGGATCGAACACTGAAGCTTTCTTT	CASSYSIETGSNTEAFF
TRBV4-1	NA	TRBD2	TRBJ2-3	TGCGCCAGCAGCCAAGGAGGCGGGGGGGCCTCAGATACGCAGTATTTT	CASSQGGGGASDTQYF
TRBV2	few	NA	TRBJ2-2	TGTGCCACCAAGGGCCTAGCGAGTGGAACCGGGGAGCTGTTTTTT	CATKGLASGTGELFF
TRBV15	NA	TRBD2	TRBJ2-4	TGTGCCACTTACCGGGGGGGAACCAAAAACATTCAGTACTTC	CATYRGGTKNIQYF
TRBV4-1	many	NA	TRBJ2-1	TGCGCCAGCAGCCAAGATTCCTTCTCCTACAATGAGCAGTTCTTC	CASSQDSFSYNEQFF
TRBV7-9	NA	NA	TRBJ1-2	TGTGCCAGCAGCTTAGAAGGGGCTGGGAATGGCTACACCTTC	CASSLEGAGNGYTF
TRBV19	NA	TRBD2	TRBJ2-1	TGTGCCAGTAGCCTTTCTCCTCGGCGGGGGGTCCGTAATGAGCAGTTCTTC	CASSLSPRRGVRNEQFF
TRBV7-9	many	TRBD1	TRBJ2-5	TGTGCCAGCAGCTTGCCCACTGCCCGGGACAGGCCACAAGAGACCCAGTACTTC	CASSLPTARDRPQETQYF
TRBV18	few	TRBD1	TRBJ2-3	TGTGCCAGCTCCCAAGGGGACAGAGGACTGCGAGATACGCAGTATTTT	CASSQGDRGLRDTQYF
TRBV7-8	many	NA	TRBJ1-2	TGTGCCAGCAGCTTAGATCAGGGTTTAGAAAACTATGGCTACACCTTC	CASSLDQGLENYGYTF
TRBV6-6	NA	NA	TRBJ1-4	TGTGCCGGGTCCGGGGCAAGTAATGAAAAACTGTTTTTT	CAGSGASNEKLFF